The sequence of this T cell receptor beta chain was determined in a study of monozygotic twins with inflammatory bowel disease. Notes on the study in general: TCRbeta diversity (inverse Simpson) was lower in IBD patients than in healthy co-twins.

This CDR3 contains 16 residues. Germline values: CDR1 SGHRS, CDR2 YFSETQ. Added by template switching were UMIs that each held a 6-nucleotide sample barcode. TCRdb reprocessed the 5' RACE reads and keeps a single row for each CDR3 protein, giving no DNA. The sample table includes around 370,000 distinct CDR3 sequences. As regards this clonotype: Its antigen is as yet unknown.

The sequenced sample was blood. This receptor was taken from a human donor with ulcerative colitis or Crohn's disease, or a healthy co-twin of an affected twin (not recorded which). This chain links TRBV5-1 with TRBJ2-2; checking the TCRdb D call of TRBD1 is not possible without DNA. This CDR3 reads CASSLGDRARAGELFF.